This is a list of T cell receptor beta chains from one sample in a study of cytomegalovirus exposure and HLA in healthy donors. Using immunoSEQ multiplex PCR, the repertoire was profiled, and TCRdb retains in-frame clones only, with some absent. The sample contains fewer than 200,000 clones, approximately 70% of which appear only once. Specimen: PBMCs. These receptors all stem from a man between 35 and 55 years old in good health and CMV-seropositive. Each CDR3 is given with its conserved first and last residue. The order of the fields is J gene, V gene, D gene, clone size, CDR3 DNA, CDR3 protein. The D gene is left open where the match is weak. Size is omitted from some rows. Given values are once, few, many or a class for expanded clones.

>TRBJ2-7|TRBV6-1|TRBD1|.
TGTGCCAGCAGGGGACAGGGGACTTACGAGCAGTACTTC
CASRGQGTYEQYF
>TRBJ2-7|TRBV18|.|.
TGTGCCAGCTCACCGGCGCGGTACGAGCAGTACTTC
CASSPARYEQYF
>TRBJ2-1|TRBV7-6|TRBD2|.
TGTGCCAGCAGCCTGACTAGCGGGGGTTTCTACAATGAGCAGTTCTTC
CASSLTSGGFYNEQFF
>TRBJ1-6|TRBV5-1|TRBD1|.
TGCGCCAGCAGATCGGGACAGTCCACGAATTCACCCCTCCACTTT
CASRSGQSTNSPLHF
>TRBJ2-1|TRBV7-4|.|.
TGTGCCAGCAGCTCCCCGCATACAGGCCCCAATGAGCAGTTCTTC
CASSSPHTGPNEQFF
>TRBJ1-6|TRBV27|TRBD1|.
TGTGCCAGCAGTTACCGCATGATCCGGGACAGAGGTTCACCCCTCCACTTT
CASSYRMIRDRGSPLHF
>TRBJ2-5|TRBV19|.|once
TGTGCCAGTAGTATATCCTTGGAGACCCAGTACTTC
CASSISLETQYF
>TRBJ2-7|TRBV5-4|TRBD2|once
TGTGCCAGCAGCCTGGGACTAGCGGGGTTAGGATCCTACGAGCAGTACTTC
CASSLGLAGLGSYEQYF
>TRBJ2-5|TRBV29-1|TRBD2|.
TGCAGCGTTGGGAGACTAGCGGCCCAAGAGACCCAGTACTTC
CSVGRLAAQETQYF
>TRBJ1-3|TRBV7-8|.|.
TGTGCCAGCAGCTTACAGGGTTCCCGACCCTCTGGAAACACCATATATTTT
CASSLQGSRPSGNTIYF
>TRBJ1-6|TRBV7-9|TRBD1|.
TGTGCCAGCAGCGACAGCCCAGGGGGAAGGAGTTCACCCCTCCACTTT
CASSDSPGGRSSPLHF
>TRBJ2-1|TRBV7-8|TRBD2|.
TGTGCCAGCAGCTCCCCATTCGGGCGGGGGGGGCACAATGAGCAGTTCTTC
CASSSPFGRGGHNEQFF
>TRBJ1-6|TRBV7-2|TRBD1|.
TGTGCCAGCAGCTTAGGTCTGTGGGGACAGGAGGTTTCACCCCTCCACTTT
CASSLGLWGQEVSPLHF
>TRBJ1-1|TRBV11-1|TRBD1|few
TGTGCCAGCAGCTCCCGGACAGGCGGTGAAGCTTTCTTT
CASSSRTGGEAFF
>TRBJ1-5|TRBV15|.|.
TGTGCCACCAGCAGAGACCGGGGAGTGGGTCAGCCCCAGCATTTT
CATSRDRGVGQPQHF
>TRBJ1-4|TRBV7-9|.|.
TGTGCCAGCAGCTTACCAAGGAGCCGTGGGGAAAAACTGTTTTTT
CASSLPRSRGEKLFF
>TRBJ2-7|TRBV4-1|TRBD2|.
TGCGCCAGCAGCCAAGTGGGCCTAGCGGGGAACTACGAGCAGTACTTC
CASSQVGLAGNYEQYF